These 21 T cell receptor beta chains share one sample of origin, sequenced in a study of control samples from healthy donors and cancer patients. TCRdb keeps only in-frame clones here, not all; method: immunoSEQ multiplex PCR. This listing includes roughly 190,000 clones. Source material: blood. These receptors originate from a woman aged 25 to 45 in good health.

CDR3 residues: CASGGAADTQYF. CDR3 coding DNA: TGTGCCAGCGGGGGGGCAGCAGATACGCAGTATTTT. The chain carries TRBV12-3 or TRBV12-4 and TRBJ2-3; D may be TRBD2 (7 bases). V lost 8 bases and J lost 4, with 10 bases in between. The CDR3 consists of 12 residues.

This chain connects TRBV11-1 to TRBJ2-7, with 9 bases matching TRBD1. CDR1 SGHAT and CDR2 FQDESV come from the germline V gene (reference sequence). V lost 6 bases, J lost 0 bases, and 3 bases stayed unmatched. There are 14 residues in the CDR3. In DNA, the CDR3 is TGTGCCAGCAGTCCGGGACAGGGCTCCTACGAGCAGTACTTC. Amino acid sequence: CASSPGQGSYEQYF.

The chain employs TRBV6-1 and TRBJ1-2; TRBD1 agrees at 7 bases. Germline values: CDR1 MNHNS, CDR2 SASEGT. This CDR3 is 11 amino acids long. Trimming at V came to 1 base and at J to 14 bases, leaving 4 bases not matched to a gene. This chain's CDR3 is CASSEVRGITF. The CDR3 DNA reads TGTGCCAGCAGTGAAGTCAGGGGGATAACCTTC.

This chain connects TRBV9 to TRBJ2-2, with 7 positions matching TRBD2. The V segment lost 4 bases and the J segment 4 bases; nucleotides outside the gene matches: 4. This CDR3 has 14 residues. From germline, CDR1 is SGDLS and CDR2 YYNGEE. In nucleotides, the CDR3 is TGTGCCAGCAGCCTCCGGGGGGTCACCGGGGAGCTGTTTTTT. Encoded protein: CASSLRGVTGELFF.

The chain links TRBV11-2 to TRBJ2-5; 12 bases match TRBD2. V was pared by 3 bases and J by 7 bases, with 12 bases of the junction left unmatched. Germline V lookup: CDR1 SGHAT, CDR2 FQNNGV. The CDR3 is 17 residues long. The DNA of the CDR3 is TGTGCCAGCAGCTTGAGCACTAGCGGGGGGCCTACAAGGACCCAGTACTTC. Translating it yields CASSLSTSGGPTRTQYF. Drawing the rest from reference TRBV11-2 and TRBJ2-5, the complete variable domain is EAGVAQSPRYKIIEKRQSVAFWCNPISGHATLYWYQQILGQGPKLLIQFQNNGVVDDSQLPKDRFSAERLKGVDSTLKIQPAKLEDSAVYLCASSLSTSGGPTRTQYFGPGTRLLVL.

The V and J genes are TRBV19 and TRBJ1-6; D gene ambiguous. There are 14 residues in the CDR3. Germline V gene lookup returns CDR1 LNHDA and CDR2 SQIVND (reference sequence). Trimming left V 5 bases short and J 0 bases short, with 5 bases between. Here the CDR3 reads CASSYRSYNSPLHF. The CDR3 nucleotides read TGTGCCAGTAGTTACCGCTCCTATAATTCACCCCTCCACTTT.

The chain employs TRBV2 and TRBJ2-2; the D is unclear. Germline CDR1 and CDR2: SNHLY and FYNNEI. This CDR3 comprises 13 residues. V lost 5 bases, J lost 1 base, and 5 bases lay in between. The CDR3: CASSYLNTGELFF. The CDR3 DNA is TGTGCCAGCAGTTACTTGAACACCGGGGAGCTGTTTTTT.

The CDR3 is CASSTSTGPYNSPLHF. The CDR3 DNA reads as TGTGCCAGCAGTACTTCCACAGGTCCCTATAATTCACCCCTCCACTTT. The gene calls are TRBV27 and TRBJ1-6; D might be TRBD1 (5 bases). Trimming took off 5 bases at V and 2 bases at J, with 13 bases between the two ends. The CDR3 has 16 amino acids. Germline CDR1 is MNHEY and CDR2 is SMNVEV (reference sequence).

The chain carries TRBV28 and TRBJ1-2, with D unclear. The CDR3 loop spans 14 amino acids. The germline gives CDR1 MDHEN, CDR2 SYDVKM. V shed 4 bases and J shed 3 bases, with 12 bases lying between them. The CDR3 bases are TGTGCCAGCAGTTGGGGTTCCGTTGACTATGGCTACACCTTC. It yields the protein CASSWGSVDYGYTF.

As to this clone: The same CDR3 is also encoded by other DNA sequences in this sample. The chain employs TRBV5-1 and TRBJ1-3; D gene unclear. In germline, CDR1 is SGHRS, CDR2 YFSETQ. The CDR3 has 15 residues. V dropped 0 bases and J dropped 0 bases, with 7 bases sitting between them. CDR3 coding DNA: TGCGCCAGCAGCTTGGGAGGCTCCTCTGGAAACACCATATATTTT. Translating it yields CASSLGGSSGNTIYF.

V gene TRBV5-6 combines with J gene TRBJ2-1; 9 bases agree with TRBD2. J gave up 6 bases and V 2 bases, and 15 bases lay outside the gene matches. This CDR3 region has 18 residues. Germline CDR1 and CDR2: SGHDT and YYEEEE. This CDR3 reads CASSLREFSGGVFNEQFF. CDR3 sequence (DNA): TGTGCCAGCAGCTTACGGGAGTTTAGCGGGGGAGTCTTCAATGAGCAGTTCTTC.

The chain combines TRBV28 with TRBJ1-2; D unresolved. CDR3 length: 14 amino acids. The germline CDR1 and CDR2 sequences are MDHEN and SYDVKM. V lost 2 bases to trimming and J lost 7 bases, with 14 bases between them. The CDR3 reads CASSLNGAESGYTF. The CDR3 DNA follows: TGTGCCAGCAGTTTAAACGGAGCGGAGAGTGGCTACACCTTC.

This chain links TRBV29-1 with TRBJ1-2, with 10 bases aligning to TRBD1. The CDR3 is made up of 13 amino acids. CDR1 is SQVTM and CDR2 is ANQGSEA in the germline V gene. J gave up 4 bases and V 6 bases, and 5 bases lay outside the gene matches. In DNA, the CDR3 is TGCAGCGTGGGACAGGGGTGGCCCTATGGCTACACCTTC. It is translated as CSVGQGWPYGYTF. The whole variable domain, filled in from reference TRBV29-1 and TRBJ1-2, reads SAVISQKPSRDICQRGTSLTIQCQVDSQVTMMFWYRQQPGQSLTLIATANQGSEATYESGFVIDKFPISRPNLTFSTLTVSNMSPEDSSIYLCSVGQGWPYGYTFGSGTRLTVV.

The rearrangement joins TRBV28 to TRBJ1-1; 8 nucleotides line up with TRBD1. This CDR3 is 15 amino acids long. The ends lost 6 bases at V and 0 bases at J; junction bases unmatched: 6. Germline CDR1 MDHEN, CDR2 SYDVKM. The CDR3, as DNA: TGTGCCAGCAGCCGCAGGGGGCGGGTGAACACTGAAGCTTTCTTT. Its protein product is CASSRRGRVNTEAFF.

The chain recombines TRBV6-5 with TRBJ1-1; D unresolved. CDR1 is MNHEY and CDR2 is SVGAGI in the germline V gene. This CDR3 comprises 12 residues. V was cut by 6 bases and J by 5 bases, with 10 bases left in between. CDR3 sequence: CASRDGRTEAFF. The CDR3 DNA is TGTGCCAGCAGGGACGGAAGGACTGAAGCTTTCTTT.

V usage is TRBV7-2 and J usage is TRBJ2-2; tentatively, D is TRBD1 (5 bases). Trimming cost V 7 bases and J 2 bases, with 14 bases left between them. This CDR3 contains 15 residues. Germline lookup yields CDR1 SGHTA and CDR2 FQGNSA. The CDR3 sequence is CASIPGLSNTGELFF. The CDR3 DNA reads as TGTGCCAGCATCCCAGGGCTTTCCAACACCGGGGAGCTGTTTTTT.

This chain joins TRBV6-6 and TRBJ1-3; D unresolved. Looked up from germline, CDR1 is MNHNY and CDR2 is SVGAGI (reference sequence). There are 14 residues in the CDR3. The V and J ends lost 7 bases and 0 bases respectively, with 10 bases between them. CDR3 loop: CASTPRFSGNTIYF. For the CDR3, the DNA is TGTGCCAGCACCCCCCGGTTCTCTGGAAACACCATATATTTT.

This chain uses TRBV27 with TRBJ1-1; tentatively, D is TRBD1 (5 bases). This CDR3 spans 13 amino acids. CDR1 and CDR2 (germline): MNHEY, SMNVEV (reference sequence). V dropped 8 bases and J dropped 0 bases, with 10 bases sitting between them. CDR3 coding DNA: TGTGCCAGCCGTAGGGACTTGAACACTGAAGCTTTCTTT. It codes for CASRRDLNTEAFF.

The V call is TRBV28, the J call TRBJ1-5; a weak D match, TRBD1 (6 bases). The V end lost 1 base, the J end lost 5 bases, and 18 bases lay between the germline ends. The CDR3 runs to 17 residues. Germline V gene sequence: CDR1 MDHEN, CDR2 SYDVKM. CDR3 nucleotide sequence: TGTGCCAGCAGTTTATTAGGGGGGAATGTTGACTATCAGCCCCAGCATTTT. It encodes CASSLLGGNVDYQPQHF.

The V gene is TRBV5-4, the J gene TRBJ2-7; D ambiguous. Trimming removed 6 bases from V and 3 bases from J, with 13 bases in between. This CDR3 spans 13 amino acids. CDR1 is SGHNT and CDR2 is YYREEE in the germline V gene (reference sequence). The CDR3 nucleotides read TGTGCCAGCACAACGTGGGGATTCTACGAGCAGTACTTC. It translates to CASTTWGFYEQYF.

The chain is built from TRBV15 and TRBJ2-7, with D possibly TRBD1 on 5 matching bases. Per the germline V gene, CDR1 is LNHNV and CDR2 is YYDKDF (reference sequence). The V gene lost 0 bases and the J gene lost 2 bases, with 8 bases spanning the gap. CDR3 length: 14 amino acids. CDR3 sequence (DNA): TGTGCCACCAGCAGAGATACAGGAGCCTACGAGCAGTACTTC. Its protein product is CATSRDTGAYEQYF.